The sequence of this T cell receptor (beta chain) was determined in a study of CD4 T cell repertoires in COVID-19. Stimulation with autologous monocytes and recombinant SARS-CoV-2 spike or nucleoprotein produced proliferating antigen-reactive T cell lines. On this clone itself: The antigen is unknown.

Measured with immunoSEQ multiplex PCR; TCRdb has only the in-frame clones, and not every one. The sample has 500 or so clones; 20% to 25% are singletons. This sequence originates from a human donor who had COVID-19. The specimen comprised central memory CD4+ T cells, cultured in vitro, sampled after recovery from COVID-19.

In DNA form, the CDR3 reads TGTGCCAGCAGCACGACAGGGGGCAGGAATACGCAGTATTTT. This codes for CASSTTGGRNTQYF. The rearrangement uses TRBV7-2 and TRBJ2-3, with 10 bases matching TRBD1. V lost 5 bases and J lost 7; bases outside the gene matches: 6. Germline V gene data show CDR1 as SGHTA and CDR2 as FQGNSA. The CDR3 is made up of 14 amino acids.